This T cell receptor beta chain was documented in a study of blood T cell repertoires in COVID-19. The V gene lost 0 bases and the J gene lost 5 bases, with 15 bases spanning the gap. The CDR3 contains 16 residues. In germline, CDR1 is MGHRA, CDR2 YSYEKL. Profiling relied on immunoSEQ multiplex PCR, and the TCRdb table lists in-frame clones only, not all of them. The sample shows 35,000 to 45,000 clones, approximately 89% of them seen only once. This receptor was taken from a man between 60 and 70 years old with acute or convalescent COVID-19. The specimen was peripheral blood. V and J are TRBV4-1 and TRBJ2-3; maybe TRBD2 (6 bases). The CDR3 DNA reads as TGCGCCAGCAGCCAAGAAAACTACCGAGCGGGAGATACGCAGTATTTT. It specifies CASSQENYRAGDTQYF.